This TCR beta chain was recorded in a study of blood T cell repertoires in COVID-19. Study details: Acute and convalescent COVID-19 specimens originated in the United States, Italy and Spain. Sources were T cells, B-cell-depleted T cells, or PBMCs; the material itself was cDNA or gDNA.

The protocol was immunoSEQ multiplex PCR, while the TCRdb copy is restricted to in-frame clones and leaves out a portion. The table has approximately 280,000 clones, around 80% seen once. Each participant's cohort was designated according to participant-reported clinical history. Within the 2 weeks before study entry, each person in the exposed group met a COVID-19 case. Germline lookup yields CDR1 MGHRA and CDR2 YSYEKL. The V end lost 7 bases, the J end lost 8 bases, and 9 bases lay between the germline ends. CDR3 length: 11 amino acids. This clonotype originated in a man aged 35 to 55 who had been exposed to COVID-19. The V call is TRBV4-1, the J call TRBJ2-1; the D gene is possibly TRBD1 (6 bases). The sequencing input was PBMCs or T cells enriched from blood (not recorded which). The CDR3 spells CASTKGDEQFF. CDR3 sequence (DNA): TGCGCCAGCACAAAGGGGGATGAGCAGTTCTTC.